The sequence of this T cell receptor beta chain was determined in a study of blood T cell repertoires in COVID-19. Overall study context: In each case, the material was cDNA or gDNA derived from T cells, B-cell-depleted T cells, or PBMCs.

The CDR3 extends over 11 amino acids. The V end lost 10 bases, the J end lost 1 base, and 8 bases lay between the germline ends. CDR1 is MGHDK and CDR2 is SYGVNS in the germline V gene. Original handling: By means of reference gene primer amplification, nucleated cell counts were estimated. Here immunoSEQ multiplex PCR was the method, and the copy in TCRdb shows in-frame clones only, minus some. V, J and clone size derive from that table, while D and trimming were established from the DNA sequence. The sample has 300,000 or so clones, roughly nine tenths seen once. This clone was detected a few times. Assignment of participants to cohorts was predicated upon participant-reported clinical history. A case of COVID-19 had been met by exposed participants within 2 weeks before study entry.

What was sequenced was PBMCs or T cells enriched from blood (not recorded which). The TCR comes from a woman between 50 and 59 years old who had been exposed to COVID-19. The V gene is TRBV25-1, the J gene TRBJ2-7; a weak D match, TRBD2 (5 bases). As DNA, the CDR3 is TGTGCCACCGAGGGTTCCTACGAGCAGTACTTC. This codes for CATEGSYEQYF.